One sample yielded the 28 T cell receptor beta chains listed below, sequenced in a study of blood T cell repertoires in COVID-19. The data were produced by immunoSEQ multiplex PCR, yet TCRdb's version contains in-frame clones alone and is incomplete. Of some 250,000 clones in the sample, 82% are singletons; the top ten hold around 11%. The sequenced sample consisted of peripheral blood. These receptors all come from a woman aged 55-70 years with active or convalescent COVID-19.

This chain uses TRBV7-9 with TRBJ1-2; D possibly corresponds to TRBD1 (5 bases). Germline V lookup: CDR1 SEHNR, CDR2 FQNEAQ (reference sequence). This CDR3 has 15 residues. Trimming left V 3 bases short and J 1 base short, with 12 bases between. The CDR3 is CASSLTEILNYGYTF. The CDR3, as DNA: TGTGCCAGCAGCTTGACAGAGATTCTTAACTATGGCTACACCTTC.

V is TRBV3-1 (or the pseudogene TRBV3-2) and J is TRBJ1-3, with D possibly matching TRBD1 (6 bases). CDR1 is LGHDT and CDR2 is YNNKEL in the germline V gene (reference sequence). CDR3 length: 13 residues. V was trimmed by 5 bases and J by 7 bases, leaving 12 bases between them. The CDR3 loop is CASSGTGFNTIYF. In nucleotides, the CDR3 is TGTGCCAGCAGCGGAACAGGGTTCAACACCATATATTTT.

The chain combines TRBV7-9 with TRBJ1-4; 7 nucleotides agree with TRBD1. The germline CDR1 and CDR2 sequences are SEHNR and FQNEAQ (reference sequence). The CDR3 is made up of 15 amino acids. J gave up 6 bases and V 0 bases, and 4 bases lay outside the gene matches. Written as DNA, the CDR3 is TGTGCCAGCAGCTTAGCCGCCACAGGGGATGAAAAACTGTTTTTT. This encodes CASSLAATGDEKLFF.

The chain uses TRBV19 and TRBJ1-4, with D maybe TRBD1 (5 bases). Germline CDR1 reads LNHDA; CDR2 reads SQIVND (reference sequence). This CDR3 has 16 amino acids. V gave up 2 bases and J gave up 7 bases, with 17 bases separating them. CDR3 DNA sequence: TGTGCCAGTAGTATACGACAGCCTAGTCCCGGTGAAAAACTGTTTTTT. This gives the protein CASSIRQPSPGEKLFF.

The count of this clone is one. This chain uses TRBV4-1 with TRBJ1-4; 9 bases align to TRBD1. The CDR3 is 15 amino acids. The V and J ends lost 4 bases and 5 bases, in that order; junction bases with no gene match: 5. The germline CDR1 and CDR2 sequences are MGHRA and YSYEKL. CDR3 DNA: TGCGCCAGCAGCCCTACAGGGACAGGGAATGAAAAACTGTTTTTT. This encodes CASSPTGTGNEKLFF.

The V and J genes are TRBV11-1 and TRBJ2-7, with D tentatively TRBD2 (6 bases). Deletions cut 5 bases from V and 7 bases from J, with 18 bases between. Germline lookup yields CDR1 SGHAT and CDR2 FQDESV (reference sequence). This CDR3 region has 14 residues. The DNA of the CDR3 is TGTGCCAGCAGCCCCAAGGGACTGCCCCTGGAGCAGTACTTC. Protein product: CASSPKGLPLEQYF. Variable domain in full (rest from reference TRBV11-1 and TRBJ2-7): EAEVAQSPRYKITEKSQAVAFWCDPISGHATLYWYRQILGQGPELLVQFQDESVVDDSQLPKDRFSAERLKGVDSTLKIQPAELGDSAMYLCASSPKGLPLEQYFGPGTRLTVT.

The rearrangement uses TRBV5-1 and TRBJ2-3; 8 positions agree with TRBD1. CDR1 is SGHRS, CDR2 YFSETQ, per germline. The CDR3 is 16 amino acids. J gave up 5 bases and V 0 bases, and 8 bases lay outside the gene matches. Here the CDR3 reads CASSLEGPGGKDTQYF. In nucleotides, the CDR3 is TGCGCCAGCAGCTTGGAGGGGCCAGGGGGCAAAGATACGCAGTATTTT. The variable domain in full, with the rest retrieved from reference TRBV5-1 and TRBJ2-3, is KAGVTQTPRYLIKTRGQQVTLSCSPISGHRSVSWYQQTPGQGLQFLFEYFSETQRNKGNFPGRFSGRQFSNSRSEMNVSTLELGDSALYLCASSLEGPGGKDTQYFGPGTRLTVL.

The J gene is TRBJ1-4, the V gene TRBV2; possible D gene TRBD1, 6 bases. Trimming pared 3 bases from V and 8 bases from J, leaving 16 bases between. The CDR3 loop spans 15 amino acids. CDR1 and CDR2 (germline): SNHLY, FYNNEI. CDR3 DNA sequence: TGTGCCAGCAGTGATCAGGGGCGGAGTTGGGAAAAACTGTTTTTT. Translating it yields CASSDQGRSWEKLFF.

The chain has TRBV19 and TRBJ1-6; possible D gene TRBD1, 5 bases. Germline assignment: CDR1 LNHDA and CDR2 SQIVND (reference sequence). This CDR3 region has 14 residues. V was pared by 9 bases and J by 3 bases, with 12 bases between. CDR3 region: CASGGRNYNSPLHF. The CDR3 bases are TGTGCCAGCGGGGGGAGGAACTATAATTCACCCCTCCACTTT.

The chain employs TRBV10-3 and TRBJ2-2; tentative D call: TRBD1 (6 bases). The CDR3 runs 15 residues. Deletions cut 6 bases from V and 4 bases from J, with 15 bases between. CDR1 and CDR2 from the germline V gene are ENHRY and SYGVKD. DNA for the CDR3: TGTGCCATCAGACCGCCCGGGACACCCACCGGGGAGCTGTTTTTT. This translates into CAIRPPGTPTGELFF.

The chain couples TRBV2 to TRBJ2-5, with TRBD2 matching 13 bases. This CDR3 is 18 amino acids long. The J segment lost 1 base and the V segment lost 0 bases, leaving 5 bases of the junction unmatched. The germline V gene encodes CDR1 SNHLY and CDR2 FYNNEI. The CDR3 DNA sequence: TGTGCCAGCAGTGAAGCGCGACTAGCGGGAGGCACCCAAGAGACCCAGTACTTC. As protein: CASSEARLAGGTQETQYF. Full variable domain (missing parts from reference TRBV2 and TRBJ2-5): EPEVTQTPSHQVTQMGQEVILRCVPISNHLYFYWYRQILGQKVEFLVSFYNNEISEKSEIFDDQFSVERPDGSNFTLKIRSTKLEDSAMYFCASSEARLAGGTQETQYFGPGTRLLVL.

The gene calls are TRBV11-2 and TRBJ2-5; D may be TRBD2 (6 bases). Trimming pared 1 base from V and 2 bases from J, leaving 8 bases between. The CDR3 runs 14 residues. CDR1 and CDR2 from the germline V gene are SGHAT and FQNNGV. The CDR3 coding sequence is TGTGCCAGCAGCTTAGTAGCGGCACAAGAGACCCAGTACTTC. It yields the protein CASSLVAAQETQYF.

The chain joins TRBV7-2 to TRBJ1-2; 7 bases map to TRBD1. The CDR3 totals 16 residues. Trimming took 1 base from V and 5 from J; bases not matched to a gene: 10. Germline V CDR1 and CDR2: SGHTA, FQGNSA. Here the CDR3 DNA reads TGTGCCAGCAGCTTAGGCCTTTTGCCAGGGGGTTATGGCTACACCTTC. It is translated as CASSLGLLPGGYGYTF.

The chain joins TRBV6-5 to TRBJ2-7, with TRBD2 matching over 11 bases. Looked up from germline, CDR1 is MNHEY and CDR2 is SVGAGI. With 6 bases clipped from V and 2 bases from J, the junction kept 6 bases outside the gene matches. CDR3 length: 15 amino acids. The CDR3 sequence: CASSPGLAVPYEQYF. DNA of the CDR3: TGTGCCAGCAGCCCGGGACTAGCGGTGCCCTACGAGCAGTACTTC.

This clone was seen repeatedly, ten times or more. The chain couples TRBV10-1 to TRBJ1-6; D might be TRBD1 (5 bases). V dropped 0 bases and J dropped 13 bases, with 13 bases sitting between them. The CDR3 extends over 14 amino acids. The germline V gene has CDR1 WNHNN and CDR2 SYGVQD (reference sequence). CDR3 nucleotides: TGCGCCAGCAGTGAGTCTAATCGGGCAGGGCCCCTCCACTTT. Protein product: CASSESNRAGPLHF.

The rearrangement uses TRBV2 and TRBJ1-5; D ambiguous. V shed 2 bases and J shed 3 bases, with 11 bases lying between them. This CDR3 has 15 residues. The V gene's germline CDR1 is SNHLY and CDR2 FYNNEI. The CDR3 bases are TGTGCCAGCAGTGAACTCCCAGTTATCAATCAGCCCCAGCATTTT. As protein: CASSELPVINQPQHF.

The chain joins TRBV19 to TRBJ1-1, with D possibly TRBD1 on 5 matching bases. The CDR3 covers 13 residues. Germline V gene sequence: CDR1 LNHDA, CDR2 SQIVND (reference sequence). CDR3 region: CASSTVMNTEAFF. The CDR3 coding sequence is TGTGCTAGCTCGACAGTAATGAACACTGAAGCTTTCTTT.

This clone was observed a few times. The rearrangement joins TRBV7-9 to TRBJ1-1; D is unclear. The CDR3 is 13 amino acids. Per germline, CDR1 SEHNR and CDR2 FQNEAQ (reference sequence). V lost 2 bases and J lost 3, with 7 bases in between. In DNA form, the CDR3 reads TGTGCCAGCAGCTTATCACCAGACACTGAAGCTTTCTTT. This translates into CASSLSPDTEAFF.

The rearrangement joins TRBV7-9 to TRBJ1-5; 7 positions match TRBD1. The V segment lost 4 bases and the J segment 1 base; nucleotides outside the gene matches: 4. The CDR3 consists of 15 residues. CDR1 and CDR2 (germline): SEHNR, FQNEAQ (reference sequence). The CDR3 DNA reads as TGTGCCAGCAGCTCGCAGGGGGAAAGCAATCAGCCCCAGCATTTT. As protein: CASSSQGESNQPQHF.

This clone was seen a few times. The V and J genes are TRBV7-3 and TRBJ1-1, with TRBD1 as a possible D gene (5 bases). The CDR3 spans 15 residues. CDR1 SGHTA and CDR2 FQGTGA come from the germline V gene. Trimming left V 5 bases short and J 7 bases short, with 20 bases between. The chain's CDR3 is CASSPNLDRRNEAFF. DNA of the CDR3: TGTGCCAGCAGCCCCAACCTCGACAGACGGAATGAAGCTTTCTTT.

The V call is TRBV20-1, the J call TRBJ2-7, with 9 bases lining up with TRBD2. Looked up from germline, CDR1 is DFQATT and CDR2 is SNEGSKA (reference sequence). The length of the CDR3 is 14 residues. The junction had 10 bases not matched to a gene; V was cut back by 3 bases and J by 7 bases. In nucleotides, the CDR3 is TGCAGTGCTAGTCCCCTGCTAGCGGGGATAGAGCAGTACTTC. As protein: CSASPLLAGIEQYF.

The rearrangement joins TRBV19 to TRBJ1-1; weak D call: TRBD1 (6 bases). This CDR3 region has 14 residues. V lost 4 bases and J lost 1, with 10 bases in between. Per the germline V gene, CDR1 is LNHDA and CDR2 is SQIVND (reference sequence). The chain's CDR3 is CASSRLRGNTEAFF. The DNA of the CDR3 is TGTGCCAGTAGTAGACTCAGGGGGAACACTGAAGCTTTCTTT.

This clone has just a few counts. The chain recombines TRBV20-1 with TRBJ2-3, with D uncertain. CDR3 length: 11 residues. Trimming took off 5 bases at V and 6 bases at J, with 9 bases between the two ends. Germline V CDR1 and CDR2: DFQATT, SNEGSKA (reference sequence). CDR3 in amino acids: CSAAGSDTQYF. CDR3 in DNA: TGCAGTGCTGCCGGGTCCGATACGCAGTATTTT.

This clone was detected a few times. The chain uses TRBV7-2 and TRBJ2-5, with TRBD2 identical over 9 bases. V gave up 2 bases and J gave up 4 bases; unmatched junction bases: 8. The CDR3 length is 16 residues. Germline V gene sequence: CDR1 SGHTA, CDR2 FQGNSA. CDR3 bases: TGTGCCAGCAGCTTAATGCGGGGGGGCCGGCGAGAGACCCAGTACTTC. Protein sequence: CASSLMRGGRRETQYF.

V and J are TRBV18 and TRBJ1-3, with D maybe TRBD1 (6 bases). Per the germline V gene, CDR1 is KGHSH and CDR2 is LQKENI. V lost 1 base to trimming and J lost 0 bases, with 13 bases between them. The CDR3 is made up of 17 amino acids. CDR3 amino acids: CASSPRPGTSSGNTIYF. The DNA for the CDR3 is TGTGCCAGCTCACCACGTCCCGGGACATCCTCTGGAAACACCATATATTTT.

This clone was recorded once. The V and J genes are TRBV10-3 and TRBJ2-5; 10 positions match TRBD2. CDR3 length: 16 residues. The germline gives CDR1 ENHRY, CDR2 SYGVKD. J was trimmed by 5 bases and V by 3 bases; bases with no gene match: 9. The CDR3 DNA reads as TGTGCCATCAGTGACCTCGTAGCGGGGGGTAGGGAGACCCAGTACTTC. Amino acids: CAISDLVAGGRETQYF.

The chain combines TRBV6-1 with TRBJ1-2; 8 bases match TRBD1. The CDR3 spans 13 residues. Trimming at V came to 3 bases and at J to 7 bases, leaving 4 bases not matched to a gene. In germline, CDR1 is MNHNS, CDR2 SASEGT. The CDR3 reads CASSDRDRGGYTF. The CDR3 nucleotides read TGTGCCAGCAGTGACCGCGACAGGGGTGGCTACACCTTC.

The chain recombines TRBV3-1 (or the pseudogene TRBV3-2) with TRBJ1-2, with D possibly TRBD1 on 6 matching bases. Deletions cut 5 bases from V and 6 bases from J, with 16 bases between. CDR3 size: 14 residues. The germline V gene encodes CDR1 LGHDT and CDR2 YNNKEL (reference sequence). The CDR3 sequence is CASSARGRGDGYTF. The CDR3 bases are TGTGCCAGCAGCGCCAGAGGGAGGGGGGATGGCTACACCTTC.